What follows is one T cell receptor (beta chain) and its context. The target antigen is unknown. Germline V CDR1 and CDR2: MNHNY, SVGAGI (reference sequence). The CDR3 covers 16 residues. V lost 0 bases and J lost 5; bases outside the gene matches: 6. The data stem from a study of breast tumors, draining lymph nodes, adjacent tissues. Samples came from axillary lymph nodes draining the breast cancer. Study-wide points: Tumor repertoires ranked between lymph nodes and nontumor tissue in diversity, with V and J gene preferences. Tumor and nontumor repertoires were significantly more similar in luminal-like than in basal-like breast cancer. Data fit most tumor T cells coming from lymph node, expanding in tumor. The lymph node origin of tumor T cells was framed as consistent with a hypothesis, not demonstrated.

TCRdb reanalysed the multiplex PCR reads using MiXCR and keeps one entry per CDR3 protein. Of about 200,000 distinct CDR3 sequences listed, 30% to 40% are singletons. The chain combines TRBV6-6 with TRBJ2-2; TRBD2 agrees at 7 bases. The sequenced material came from axillary lymph node tissue. The TCR was taken from a female donor with breast cancer. Some clones in this sample may be carry-over from other donors' samples. The CDR3 DNA is TGTGCCAGCAGTTACTCAAGCGGGGCGGGGACCGGGGAGCTGTTTTTT. Protein product: CASSYSSGAGTGELFF.